This note documents a single T cell receptor (beta chain) sequence. This sample was included in a study of cytomegalovirus exposure and HLA in healthy donors. Study background: The roughly 670 first-cohort repertoires shared a platform with the 120 or so validation repertoires, as reported in a later analysis.

Sequencing was performed with immunoSEQ multiplex PCR; in TCRdb, only in-frame clones are kept and a portion is missing. Found here are under 110,000 clones, roughly nine tenths of them singletons; the top ten hold about 1.8%. V was pared by 2 bases and J by 1 base, with 11 bases between. Per germline, CDR1 PRHDT and CDR2 FYEKMQ (reference sequence). The CDR3 has 16 residues. The chain is built from TRBV13 and TRBJ2-2, with a possible D match to TRBD2 (7 bases). The sample consisted of PBMCs. The clonotype comes from a young woman in good health and CMV-seropositive. The CDR3 here is CASSLSGTRNTGELFF. As DNA, the CDR3 is TGTGCCAGCAGCTTAAGCGGGACAAGGAACACCGGGGAGCTGTTTTTT.